This T cell receptor (beta chain) was obtained from a study of cytomegalovirus exposure and HLA in healthy donors. As for the study in general: A prior study identified 110 million or so unique TCR beta sequences from roughly 180 million T cells.

13 Jbeta primers and 60 Vbeta primers were used for the PCR. Generated by immunoSEQ multiplex PCR, the TCRdb table keeps only in-frame clones and is missing some. This sample carries 150,000 or so clones, over 60% of them seen once, and the ten largest clones take about 0.66%. The V gene end was trimmed by 5 bases and the J gene end by 3 bases; junction bases not matched to a gene: 2. The CDR3 is 13 residues long. CDR1 and CDR2 from the germline V gene are SEHNR and FQNEAQ (reference sequence). As for this clone: Antigen: not known.

Whole-study results and caveats: In a later analysis, at a false discovery rate of 0.05, 16,951 TCR beta sequences were associated with HLA alleles. There were some V segments, including TRBV6-2 and TRBV6-3, excluded as indistinguishable.

The sequencing sample was made of PBMCs. This chain joins TRBV7-9 and TRBJ2-7, with TRBD2 identical over 9 bases. The receptor comes from a male donor in good health and CMV-seronegative. CDR3 sequence reads: CASSTLAGYEQYF. CDR3 in DNA: TGTGCCAGCAGCACACTAGCGGGCTACGAGCAGTACTTC.